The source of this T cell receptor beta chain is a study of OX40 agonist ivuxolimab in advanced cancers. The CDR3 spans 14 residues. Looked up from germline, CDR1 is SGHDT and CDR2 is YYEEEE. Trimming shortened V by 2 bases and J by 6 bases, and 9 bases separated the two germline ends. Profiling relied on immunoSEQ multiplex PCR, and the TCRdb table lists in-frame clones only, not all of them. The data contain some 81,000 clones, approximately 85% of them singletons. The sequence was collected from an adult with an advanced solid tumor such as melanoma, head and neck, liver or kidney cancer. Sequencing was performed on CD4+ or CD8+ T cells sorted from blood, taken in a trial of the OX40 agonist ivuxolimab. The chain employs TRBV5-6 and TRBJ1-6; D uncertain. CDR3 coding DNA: TGTGCCAGCAGCTTAAAACAGACTAATTCACCCCTCCACTTT. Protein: CASSLKQTNSPLHF.